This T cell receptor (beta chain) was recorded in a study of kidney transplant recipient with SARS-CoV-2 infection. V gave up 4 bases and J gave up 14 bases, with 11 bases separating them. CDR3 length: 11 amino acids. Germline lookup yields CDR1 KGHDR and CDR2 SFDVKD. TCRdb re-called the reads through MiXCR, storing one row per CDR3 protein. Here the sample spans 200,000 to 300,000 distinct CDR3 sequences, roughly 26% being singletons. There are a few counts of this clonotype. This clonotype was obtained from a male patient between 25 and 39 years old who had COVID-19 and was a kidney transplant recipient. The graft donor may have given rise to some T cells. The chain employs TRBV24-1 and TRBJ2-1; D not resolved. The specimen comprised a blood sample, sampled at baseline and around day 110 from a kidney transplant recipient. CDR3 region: CATSEGPAEFF. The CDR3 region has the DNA TGTGCCACCAGTGAGGGTCCGGCGGAGTTCTTC.